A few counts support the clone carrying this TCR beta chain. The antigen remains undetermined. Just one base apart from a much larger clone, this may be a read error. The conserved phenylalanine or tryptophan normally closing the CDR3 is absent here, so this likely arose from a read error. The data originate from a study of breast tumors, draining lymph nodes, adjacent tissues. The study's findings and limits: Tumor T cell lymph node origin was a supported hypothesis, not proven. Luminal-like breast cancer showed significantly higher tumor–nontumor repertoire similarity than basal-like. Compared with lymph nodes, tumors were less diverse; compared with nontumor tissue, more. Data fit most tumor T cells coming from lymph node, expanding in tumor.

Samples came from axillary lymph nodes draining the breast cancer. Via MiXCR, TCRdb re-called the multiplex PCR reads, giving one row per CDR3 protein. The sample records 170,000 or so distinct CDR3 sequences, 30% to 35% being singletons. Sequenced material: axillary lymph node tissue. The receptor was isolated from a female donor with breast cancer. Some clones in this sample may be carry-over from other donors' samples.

The CDR3 here is CASSVGLENEQYS. The CDR3 DNA follows: TGTGCCAGCAGCGTAGGGTTGGAAAACGAGCAGTACTCC. This rearrangement joins TRBV9 to TRBJ2-7; no firm D call. The germline V gene has CDR1 SGDLS and CDR2 YYNGEE. Trimming took off 0 bases at V and 5 bases at J, with 9 bases between the two ends. The CDR3 has 13 residues.